Listed below are T cell receptor beta chains from one sample, sequenced in a study of T cell changes during pregnancy in multiple sclerosis. Only in-frame clones appear in the TCRdb table, and some are missing; sequencing was by immunoSEQ multiplex PCR. The sample holds roughly 42,000 clones, 80% to 90% seen once. Here the sequenced sample was CD4+ T cells from peripheral blood mononuclear cells, taken in the first trimester of pregnancy. Source of these receptors: a female donor with multiple sclerosis, enrolled in a pregnancy study. The CDR3 runs from the conserved cysteine through the conserved F or W. A D gene is named only where the DNA matches it firmly. Some rows mark clone size as missing; the rest say once, few, many or name a class of expanded clone.

>15|NA|NA|TRBV6-5|TRBJ2-7
TGTGCCAGCTCCAGCGGACGAAGGAGCTCCTACGAGCAGTACTTC
CASSSGRRSSYEQYF
>16|once|NA|TRBV4-2|TRBJ2-7
TGTGCCAGCAGCCAAGGGGCCGGGACTCCAGCCCTGGAGCAGTACTTC
CASSQGAGTPALEQYF
>14|NA|NA|TRBV28|TRBJ1-2
TGTGCCAGCAGTTTAGGGCCAGGGGCGCGGGGCTACACCTTC
CASSLGPGARGYTF
>14|few|NA|TRBV5-6|TRBJ1-2
TGTGCCAGCATGGGGCAGGTATCTAACTATGGCTACACCTTC
CASMGQVSNYGYTF
>17|NA|NA|TRBV7-2|TRBJ2-1
TGTGCCAGCAGCCCACGGGAAGGGAAAAGCTCCTACAATGAGCAGTTCTTC
CASSPREGKSSYNEQFF
>15|NA|NA|TRBV14|TRBJ2-5
TGTGCCAGCAGCCAAGAGGCCGGGAACCTCTGGACCCAGTACTTC
CASSQEAGNLWTQYF
>15|once|TRBD1|TRBV15|TRBJ1-4
TGTGCCACCAGCAGAGATAGACAGGGATCGGAAAAACTGTTTTTT
CATSRDRQGSEKLFF
>17|NA|TRBD2|TRBV9|TRBJ2-1
TGTGCCAGCAGCGTGGGACTAGCGGGAGGCGCTTATAGTGAGCAGTTCTTC
CASSVGLAGGAYSEQFF
>16|NA|TRBD2|TRBV7-9|TRBJ2-1
TGTGCCAGCAGCACCCCGATAGCGGGAGTATTCAATGAGCAGTTCTTC
CASSTPIAGVFNEQFF
>15|NA|TRBD2|TRBV7-2|TRBJ2-1
TGTGCCAGCAGCGTAACTAGCGGGAGACTCAATGAGCAGTTCTTC
CASSVTSGRLNEQFF
>14|NA|TRBD1|TRBV5-1|TRBJ1-2
TGCGCCAGCAGCCTCGGGACAGACTGGGCGGGCTACACCTTC
CASSLGTDWAGYTF
>16|once|NA|TRBV5-4|TRBJ2-5
TGTGCCAGCAGCTTGGCCCTTCGGGGGAGTGAAGAGACCCAGTACTTC
CASSLALRGSEETQYF
>15|NA|NA|TRBV27|TRBJ1-5
TGTGCCAGCAGCCCAGATTACTATAGCAATCAGCCCCAGCATTTT
CASSPDYYSNQPQHF
>16|NA|TRBD2|TRBV9|TRBJ2-1
TGTGCCAGCAGCTACAGAAGCGGGAGCTCCTACAATGAGCAGTTCTTC
CASSYRSGSSYNEQFF
>18|NA|NA|TRBV6-4|TRBJ1-4
TGTGCCAGCAGGAGGGGACAATTAGCTAGTGCAACTAATGAAAAACTGTTTTTT
CASRRGQLASATNEKLFF
>15|NA|TRBD1|TRBV27|TRBJ2-5
TGTGCCAGCAGTTTAATGGGACAGGGTGCGGAGACCCAGTACTTC
CASSLMGQGAETQYF
>14|NA|TRBD1|TRBV9|TRBJ2-7
TGTGCCAGCAGCGCCCACAGGGGGCAGGGCGAGCAGTACTTC
CASSAHRGQGEQYF
>15|NA|NA|TRBV28|TRBJ2-3
TGTGCCAGCAGCCGCCAGTGGTCGGGGACAGATACGCAGTATTTT
CASSRQWSGTDTQYF
>10|once|NA|TRBV2|TRBJ2-7
TGTGCCAGTAGACAGTTCGAGCAGTACTTC
CASRQFEQYF
>15|once|NA|TRBV7-9|TRBJ2-2
TGTGCCAGCAGCTTAGGGGTAGGGGACACCGGGGAGCTGTTTTTT
CASSLGVGDTGELFF
>16|NA|TRBD2|TRBV25-1|TRBJ2-1
TGTGCCAGCAGTACCCCCGGGACTAGCGGGAGGAATGAGCAGTTCTTC
CASSTPGTSGRNEQFF
>16|NA|TRBD2|TRBV7-2|TRBJ2-1
TGTGCCAGCAGAAGACTAGCGGGAAGGTTGAGCGGTGAGCAGTTCTTC
CASRRLAGRLSGEQFF
>16|once|TRBD2|TRBV18|TRBJ2-7
TGTGCCAGCTCACCGTTTTCCGGGACTAGCAAGTACGAGCAGTACTTC
CASSPFSGTSKYEQYF
>16|few|TRBD1|TRBV7-8|TRBJ2-7
TGTGCCAGCAGCTTAGATCCGGGACAGGCATACTACGAGCAGTACTTC
CASSLDPGQAYYEQYF